This T cell receptor beta chain was identified in a study of T cell responses to AZD1222 COVID-19 vaccine. Details on this clone: The antigen is undetermined.

Assay: immunoSEQ multiplex PCR; the TCRdb copy retains only in-frame clones and omits some. This repertoire shows 130,000 to 150,000 clones, approximately 78% found once; its top ten account for less than 5%. There are 15 residues in the CDR3. Germline V gene data show CDR1 as KGHSH and CDR2 as LQKENI. The V end lost 3 bases, the J end lost 1 base, and 12 bases lay between the germline ends. Study observations and caveats: Reports indicate that nearly half of spike-specific TCRs are directed at unmutated variant regions. Spike as a whole was targeted by vaccine-associated CD4 TCRs, dominant at 160-218 and 743-854.

The specimen was peripheral blood, collected on day 0 of MenACWY control vaccination. The chain recombines TRBV18 with TRBJ1-1; possible D gene TRBD1, 5 bases. The sequence came from an adult in good health. The DNA of the CDR3 is TGTGCCAGCTCACCGGCTGGGACCCGGAACACTGAAGCTTTCTTT. Its translation: CASSPAGTRNTEAFF. Combining the CDR3 with reference TRBV18 and TRBJ1-1 gives the whole variable domain NAGVMQNPRHLVRRRGQEARLRCSPMKGHSHVYWYRQLPEEGLKFMVYLQKENIIDESGMPKERFSAEFPKEGPSILRIQQVVRGDSAAYFCASSPAGTRNTEAFFGQGTRLTVV.